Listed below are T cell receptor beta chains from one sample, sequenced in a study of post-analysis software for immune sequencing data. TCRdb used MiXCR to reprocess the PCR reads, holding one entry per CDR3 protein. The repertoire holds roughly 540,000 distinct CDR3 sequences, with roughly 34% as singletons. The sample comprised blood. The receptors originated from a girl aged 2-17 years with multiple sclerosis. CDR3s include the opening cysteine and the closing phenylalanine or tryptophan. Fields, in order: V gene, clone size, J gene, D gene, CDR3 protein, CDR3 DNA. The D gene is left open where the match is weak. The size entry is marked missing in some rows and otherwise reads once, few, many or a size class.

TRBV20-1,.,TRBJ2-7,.,CSARGVGGTYEQYF,TGCAGTGCTAGAGGCGTGGGGGGTACCTACGAGCAGTACTTC
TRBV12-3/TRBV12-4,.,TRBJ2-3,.,CASSPTLIPDTQYF,TGTGCCAGCAGTCCCACCTTAATACCAGATACGCAGTATTTT
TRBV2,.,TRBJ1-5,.,CASSHGWDNQPQHF,TGTGCCAGCAGCCACGGCTGGGACAATCAGCCCCAGCATTTT
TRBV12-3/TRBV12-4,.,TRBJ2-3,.,CASSLAGAFTDTQYF,TGTGCCAGCAGTTTAGCGGGGGCTTTCACAGATACGCAGTATTTT
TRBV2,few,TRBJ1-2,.,CASTGFQNYGYTF,TGTGCCAGTACAGGGTTCCAAAACTATGGCTACACCTTC
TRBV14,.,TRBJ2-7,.,CASREQGLGYEQYF,TGTGCCAGCAGGGAACAGGGTCTCGGCTACGAGCAGTACTTC
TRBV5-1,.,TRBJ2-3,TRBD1,CASSETGGADTQYF,TGCGCCAGCAGCGAAACAGGGGGCGCAGATACGCAGTATTTT
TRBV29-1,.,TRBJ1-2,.,CSGLWDYGYTF,TGCAGCGGTCTATGGGACTATGGCTACACCTTC
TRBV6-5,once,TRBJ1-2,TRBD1,CASSYTGQGATEGYTF,TGTGCCAGCAGTTACACCGGACAGGGGGCTACGGAGGGCTACACCTTC
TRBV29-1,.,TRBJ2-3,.,CSVEGDMNRVYEDTQYF,TGCAGCGTTGAAGGAGACATGAATAGAGTGTACGAAGATACGCAGTATTTT
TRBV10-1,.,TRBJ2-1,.,CASSESRDSYNEQFF,TGCGCCAGCAGTGAGTCGAGGGATTCCTACAATGAGCAGTTCTTC
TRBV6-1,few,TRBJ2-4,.,CASSGPDYQNIQYF,TGTGCCAGCAGTGGACCGGACTACCAAAACATTCAGTACTTC
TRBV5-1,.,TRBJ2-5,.,CASRSGLGGETQYF,TGCGCCAGCAGATCTGGGCTCGGGGGAGAGACCCAGTACTTC
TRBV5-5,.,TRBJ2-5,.,CASSWVTEETQYF,TGTGCCAGCAGCTGGGTCACGGAGGAGACCCAGTACTTC
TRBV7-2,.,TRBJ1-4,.,CASSLVAAINEKLFF,TGTGCCAGCAGCTTAGTGGCAGCTATTAATGAAAAACTGTTTTTT
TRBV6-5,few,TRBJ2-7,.,CASSYSFGSGQSYEQYF,TGTGCCAGCAGTTACTCATTCGGGTCCGGACAGTCCTACGAGCAGTACTTC
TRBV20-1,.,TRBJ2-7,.,CSARDPIGTPYEQYF,TGCAGTGCTAGAGATCCGATAGGGACCCCCTACGAGCAGTACTTC
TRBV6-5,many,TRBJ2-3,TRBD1,CASSETGKDTDTQYF,TGTGCCAGCAGTGAGACAGGGAAGGACACAGATACGCAGTATTTT
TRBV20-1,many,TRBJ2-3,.,CSARLRGGGADTQYF,TGCAGTGCCCGACTGCGGGGAGGAGGGGCAGATACGCAGTATTTT
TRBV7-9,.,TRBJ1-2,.,CASSQNPSGILLYGYTF,TGTGCCAGCAGTCAGAACCCTAGCGGGATACTATTATATGGCTACACCTTC
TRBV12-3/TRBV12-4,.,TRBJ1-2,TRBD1,CASSFQGVVGYTF,TGTGCCAGCAGTTTCCAGGGGGTAGTGGGCTACACCTTC
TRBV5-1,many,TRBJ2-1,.,CASSLAGTANEQFF,TGCGCCAGCAGCTTGGCCGGCACTGCCAATGAGCAGTTCTTC
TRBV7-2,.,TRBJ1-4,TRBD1,CASSLNRGEKLFF,TGTGCCAGCAGCTTAAACAGGGGTGAAAAACTGTTTTTT
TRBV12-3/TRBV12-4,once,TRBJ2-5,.,CASSRGGGWEQYF,TGTGCCAGCAGTAGGGGCGGCGGATGGGAGCAGTACTTC